The next 22 T cell receptor beta chains were all read from a single sample in a study of blood T cell repertoires in COVID-19. The table came from immunoSEQ multiplex PCR; TCRdb's copy has only in-frame clones and leaves some out. The table has about half a million clones, 80% to 90% seen once. Sequencing input: peripheral blood. The receptors derive from a human donor in a cohort sampled during active COVID-19.

The chain employs TRBV5-6 and TRBJ1-2; D is ambiguous. The CDR3 is made up of 12 amino acids. Per the germline V gene, CDR1 is SGHDT and CDR2 is YYEEEE. Trimming cost V 0 bases and J 4 bases, with 4 bases left between them. The CDR3 DNA sequence: TGTGCCAGCAGCTTGGCAGGCTATGGCTACACCTTC. Translated: CASSLAGYGYTF.

V gene TRBV11-3 combines with J gene TRBJ2-5; 9 bases are shared with TRBD1. The V and J ends lost 5 bases and 7 bases, in that order; junction bases with no gene match: 11. The CDR3 spans 15 residues. Germline V lookup: CDR1 SGHNT, CDR2 YENEEA. The CDR3 DNA is TGTGCCAGCAGCCCCAGGACAGGGGCTTCGGCGACCCAGTACTTC. Translated: CASSPRTGASATQYF.

This chain joins TRBV29-1 and TRBJ1-2; 7 bases are shared with TRBD1. After removal of 6 bases from V and 8 bases from J, the junction contained 15 bases not matched to a gene. Germline loops: CDR1 SQVTM, CDR2 ANQGSEA. This CDR3 spans 14 amino acids. CDR3 protein: CSVRQGNRSGGYTF. CDR3 bases: TGCAGCGTCAGACAGGGTAATAGGTCGGGGGGCTACACCTTC.

This clone was found a few times. The rearrangement joins TRBV9 to TRBJ1-1, with D maybe TRBD1 (5 bases). The CDR3 loop spans 14 amino acids. The germline V and J ends were trimmed by 0 bases and 4 bases, with 10 bases remaining between them. Per the germline V gene, CDR1 is SGDLS and CDR2 is YYNGEE. This chain's CDR3 is CASSVAGGITEAFF. CDR3 sequence (DNA): TGTGCCAGCAGCGTAGCCGGGGGGATCACTGAAGCTTTCTTT.

This clone appeared a single time. The rearrangement links TRBV24-1 to TRBJ1-2; TRBD1 matches at 11 bases. V lost 9 bases, J lost 7 bases, and 6 bases stayed unmatched. The CDR3 spans 13 residues. Germline CDR1 and CDR2: KGHDR and SFDVKD. Here the CDR3 DNA reads TGTGCCACCCATACCGGGACAGGGGGTGGCTACACCTTC. Protein product: CATHTGTGGGYTF.

The J gene is TRBJ2-3, the V gene TRBV19, with 10 nucleotides matching TRBD2. J was trimmed by 0 bases and V by 5 bases; bases with no gene match: 11. The germline gives CDR1 LNHDA, CDR2 SQIVND (reference sequence). This CDR3 is 18 amino acids long. The CDR3 nucleotides read TGTGCCAGTAGTCAGAACGTAGCGGGAGGTACTAGCACAGATACGCAGTATTTT. Protein sequence: CASSQNVAGGTSTDTQYF.

The chain joins TRBV28 to TRBJ2-7, with 9 bases lining up with TRBD1. The V and J ends lost 4 bases and 1 base, in that order; junction bases with no gene match: 14. CDR1 is MDHEN and CDR2 is SYDVKM in the germline V gene. CDR3 size: 18 residues. CDR3 DNA sequence: TGTGCCAGCAGTTCAAGCTTTATCGGGACAGGGTTTTCCTACGAGCAGTACTTC. It codes for CASSSSFIGTGFSYEQYF.

This sequence joins TRBV30 and TRBJ1-1; D gene unclear. The V end was cut by 8 bases, the J end by 0 bases, with 22 bases between. Germline CDR1 reads GTSNPN; CDR2 reads SVGIG (reference sequence). This CDR3 has 16 amino acids. CDR3 residues: CARSGGGILLNTEAFF. Written as DNA, the CDR3 is TGTGCCCGGTCGGGCGGAGGAATTCTTCTGAACACTGAAGCTTTCTTT.

The CDR3, as DNA: TGCGCCAGCAGCCACTCAGGGGGCCCCTACGAGCAGTACTTC. Translated, it gives CASSHSGGPYEQYF. The V gene is TRBV5-1, the J gene TRBJ2-7; 8 bases align to TRBD1. The germline CDR1 and CDR2 sequences are SGHRS and YFSETQ. With 4 bases clipped from V and 2 bases from J, the junction kept 5 bases outside the gene matches. There are 14 residues in the CDR3.

The chain recombines TRBV9 with TRBJ2-7, with D perhaps TRBD2 (6 bases). Trimming took off 4 bases at V and 1 base at J, with 15 bases between the two ends. The germline V gene encodes CDR1 SGDLS and CDR2 YYNGEE. The CDR3 is 15 residues long. CDR3: CASSSIRDFSYEQYF. The DNA for the CDR3 is TGTGCCAGCAGCTCCATCCGGGACTTTTCCTACGAGCAGTACTTC.

The chain uses TRBV11-2 and TRBJ2-6, with TRBD1 matching over 8 bases. Trimming at V came to 8 bases and at J to 4 bases, leaving 16 bases not matched to a gene. The germline gives CDR1 SGHAT, CDR2 FQNNGV. This CDR3 spans 18 amino acids. The CDR3 DNA reads TGTGCCAGCGGGACTCTAGGGACAGGCCATGGGGGGGCCAACGTCCTGACTTTC. Residues: CASGTLGTGHGGANVLTF.

The chain uses TRBV10-3 and TRBJ2-5; 7 nucleotides agree with TRBD1. There are 14 residues in the CDR3. Trimming at V came to 6 bases and at J to 2 bases, leaving 6 bases not matched to a gene. Germline values: CDR1 ENHRY, CDR2 SYGVKD. This chain's CDR3 is CAIRAPGQQETQYF. For the CDR3, the DNA is TGTGCCATCAGGGCCCCGGGACAGCAAGAGACCCAGTACTTC.

In its sample, this clone was seen a few times. The chain recombines TRBV29-1 with TRBJ1-2; tentative D call: TRBD1 (5 bases). Germline V gene data show CDR1 as SQVTM and CDR2 as ANQGSEA. The CDR3 contains 12 residues. Between the trimmed V and J ends, which lost 8 bases and 8 bases, there was a span of 18 bases. As DNA, the CDR3 is TGCAGCTCCTTCGCCGCCTCAGGGGGCTACACCTTC. This gives the protein CSSFAASGGYTF.

The chain joins TRBV19 to TRBJ2-1, with TRBD2 matching 7 bases. The V segment lost 0 bases and the J segment 7 bases; nucleotides outside the gene matches: 6. The CDR3 is made up of 15 amino acids. Germline V gene lookup returns CDR1 LNHDA and CDR2 SQIVND (reference sequence). CDR3 loop: CASSIDREEGNEQFF. The CDR3 bases are TGTGCCAGTAGTATAGATCGGGAGGAGGGAAATGAGCAGTTCTTC.

This sequence joins TRBV27 and TRBJ2-1, with D perhaps TRBD2 (5 bases). Germline V gene sequence: CDR1 MNHEY, CDR2 SMNVEV (reference sequence). V lost 7 bases and J 6 bases, leaving 13 bases between the germline ends. The CDR3 has 13 residues. CDR3 amino acids: CASTTSSGNEQFF. The CDR3 DNA reads TGTGCCAGCACTACTTCAAGCGGCAATGAGCAGTTCTTC.

This rearrangement joins TRBV3-1 (or the pseudogene TRBV3-2) to TRBJ1-2; TRBD1 might be the D (5 bases). Trimming removed 4 bases at V and 4 bases at J, with 10 bases between. This CDR3 has 13 residues. Per the germline V gene, CDR1 is LGHDT and CDR2 is YNNKEL (reference sequence). The CDR3 DNA reads TGTGCCAGCAGCCCCGGGACTGCCTATGGCTACACCTTC. It yields the protein CASSPGTAYGYTF.

The DNA of the CDR3 is TGTGCCAGTAGTCCCCGGGACTATGTCACAGATACGCAGTATTTT. This codes for CASSPRDYVTDTQYF. The chain has TRBV19 and TRBJ2-3, with 7 positions matching TRBD2. The CDR3 sequence is 15 residues long. CDR1 is LNHDA and CDR2 is SQIVND in the germline V gene (reference sequence). With V trimmed by 5 bases and J by 2 bases, 7 bases remained unmatched.

V gene TRBV11-2 combines with J gene TRBJ2-1; TRBD2 aligns across 7 bases. V shed 1 base and J 10 bases; nucleotides not matched to a gene: 10. In germline, CDR1 is SGHAT, CDR2 FQNNGV. The CDR3 runs 15 residues. CDR3 sequence (DNA): TGTGCCAGCAGCTTAGGGCTAGCGGCTCTCGGGGAGCAGTTCTTC. Amino acids: CASSLGLAALGEQFF. Drawing the rest from reference TRBV11-2 and TRBJ2-1, the complete variable domain is EAGVAQSPRYKIIEKRQSVAFWCNPISGHATLYWYQQILGQGPKLLIQFQNNGVVDDSQLPKDRFSAERLKGVDSTLKIQPAKLEDSAVYLCASSLGLAALGEQFFGPGTRLTVL.

The CDR3: CASSEAGTSEYEQYF. DNA for the CDR3: TGCGCCAGCAGCGAAGCGGGGACTAGCGAATACGAGCAGTACTTC. The V gene is TRBV5-1, the J gene TRBJ2-7, with 10 bases lining up with TRBD2. The CDR3 runs 15 residues. V trimming: 4 bases; J trimming: 4 bases; junction bases outside the gene matches: 8. Looked up from germline, CDR1 is SGHRS and CDR2 is YFSETQ. Complete variable domain (other parts from reference TRBV5-1 and TRBJ2-7): KAGVTQTPRYLIKTRGQQVTLSCSPISGHRSVSWYQQTPGQGLQFLFEYFSETQRNKGNFPGRFSGRQFSNSRSEMNVSTLELGDSALYLCASSEAGTSEYEQYFGPGTRLTVT.

This chain links TRBV6-1 with TRBJ2-7; 11 bases match TRBD2. Germline CDR1 MNHNS, CDR2 SASEGT. This CDR3 is 18 amino acids long. Trimming took 3 bases from V and 2 from J; bases not matched to a gene: 12. The CDR3 DNA follows: TGTGCCAGCAGTGAGTTTTCTCCGGTACTAGCGGGAGCCTACGAGCAGTACTTC. Protein product: CASSEFSPVLAGAYEQYF.

The chain combines TRBV28 with TRBJ2-7, with a possible D match to TRBD1 (6 bases). CDR3 length equals 14 residues. The V end lost 4 bases, the J end lost 2 bases, and 12 bases lay between the germline ends. CDR1 is MDHEN and CDR2 is SYDVKM in the germline V gene. The CDR3 DNA follows: TGTGCCAGCAGTTCACCGGGACAACCCTACGAGCAGTACTTC. Protein: CASSSPGQPYEQYF.

This clone showed up just a few times. The chain links TRBV27 to TRBJ2-2; D gene uncertain. V was clipped by 1 base and J by 8 bases, with 14 bases between them. The CDR3 has 15 amino acids. Germline loops: CDR1 MNHEY, CDR2 SMNVEV (reference sequence). This CDR3 reads CASSLFSLVLGELFF. CDR3 nucleotides: TGTGCCAGCAGTTTATTTTCCCTAGTTCTAGGGGAGCTGTTTTTT.